The rows below give T cell receptor beta chains drawn from one sample of a study of control samples from healthy donors and cancer patients. Here immunoSEQ multiplex PCR was the method, and the copy in TCRdb shows in-frame clones only, minus some. The sample consists of some 29,000 clones, roughly 87% of them appearing once. The sample was formalin-fixed, paraffin-embedded tissue. The receptor source for this set is a female donor with melanoma. Each CDR3 is given with its conserved first and last residue. The listing skips clone size in some rows; elsewhere it reads once, few, many or a size class.

J: TRBJ1-5; length: 14; size: .; V: TRBV7-6; CDR3: CASSLVRGNQPQHF
J: TRBJ2-2; length: 17; size: .; V: TRBV5-1; CDR3: CASSYGLAGGNTGELFF
J: TRBJ2-1; length: 13; size: .; V: TRBV19; CDR3: CASSAYRDNEQFF
J: TRBJ1-1; length: 13; size: .; V: TRBV20-1; CDR3: CSASKQGRDEAFF
J: TRBJ2-2; length: 14; size: .; V: TRBV6-6; CDR3: CASRPGANTEELFF
J: TRBJ2-7; length: 11; size: .; V: TRBV11-2; CDR3: CASSVSYEQYF
J: TRBJ1-2; length: 14; size: few; V: TRBV6-2/TRBV6-3; CDR3: CASSYSMQRNGYTF
J: TRBJ1-6; length: 14; size: .; V: TRBV7-9; CDR3: CASSSTGTNSPLHF
J: TRBJ1-3; length: 18; size: .; V: TRBV13; CDR3: CASSLETGGWSSGNTIYF
J: TRBJ2-7; length: 13; size: .; V: TRBV2; CDR3: CASSERSSYEQYF
J: TRBJ1-2; length: 14; size: .; V: TRBV7-9; CDR3: CASSLDRPNYGYTF
J: TRBJ1-1; length: 11; size: .; V: TRBV21-1; CDR3: CASLRATLAFF
J: TRBJ2-5; length: 17; size: .; V: TRBV18; CDR3: CASSPPGLAGRWETQYF
J: TRBJ2-7; length: 15; size: .; V: TRBV5-1; CDR3: CASSLGQGFSYEQYF
J: TRBJ2-1; length: 15; size: .; V: TRBV3-1/TRBV3-2; CDR3: CASSHTGQGANEQFF
J: TRBJ1-3; length: 15; size: .; V: TRBV6-1; CDR3: CASKDRELSGNTIYF
J: TRBJ2-7; length: 15; size: few; V: TRBV10-3; CDR3: CAISVGQGSSGEQYF
J: TRBJ2-1; length: 16; size: once; V: TRBV28; CDR3: CASSGTRGDRYNEQFF
J: TRBJ1-2; length: 13; size: .; V: TRBV9; CDR3: CASSGGTMRGYTF
J: TRBJ2-7; length: 15; size: .; V: TRBV6-2/TRBV6-3; CDR3: CASSGAFAGTYEQYF
J: TRBJ2-1; length: 15; size: .; V: TRBV2; CDR3: CASRRELAAYNEQFF
J: TRBJ2-2; length: 15; size: .; V: TRBV2; CDR3: CASSFRQTNTGELFF
J: TRBJ1-2; length: 15; size: .; V: TRBV7-9; CDR3: CASSSQPPTNYGYTF
J: TRBJ1-2; length: 15; size: .; V: TRBV5-1; CDR3: CASSLKQGAGYGYTF
J: TRBJ2-7; length: 14; size: .; V: TRBV7-6; CDR3: CASSRDGRPDEQYF
J: TRBJ1-1; length: 14; size: few; V: TRBV11-1; CDR3: CASSRTVMNTEAFF
J: TRBJ1-1; length: 16; size: once; V: TRBV3-1/TRBV3-2; CDR3: CASSPIPARGSTEAFF
J: TRBJ1-5; length: 14; size: once; V: TRBV5-5; CDR3: CASSLGHRDQPQHF